Shown below are 28 T cell receptor beta chains from a single sample sequenced in a study of shared clonotypes between healthy human individuals. The naive CD8 population came from CD45RO-negative cells selected for CCR7, without terminally differentiated effector memory CD45RA+ cells. TCRdb keeps only in-frame clones here, not all; method: immunoSEQ multiplex PCR. The data contain about 650,000 clones, 95% to 96% of them singletons. The material sequenced was naive CD8+ T cells sorted from blood. Receptor source: a woman in her twenties or thirties in good health.

V is TRBV13 and J is TRBJ2-7; D call uncertain. V lost 2 bases to trimming and J lost 2 bases, with 10 bases between them. CDR1 and CDR2 from the germline V gene are PRHDT and FYEKMQ (reference sequence). This CDR3 spans 14 amino acids. The CDR3 region has the DNA TGTGCCAGCAGCTTAAACCTGAGGCCCTACGAGCAGTACTTC. Protein product: CASSLNLRPYEQYF.

V and J are TRBV5-1 and TRBJ1-2; 8 bases are a match to TRBD1. In germline, CDR1 is SGHRS, CDR2 YFSETQ. V was pared by 4 bases and J by 2 bases, with 10 bases of the junction left unmatched. The CDR3 has 16 amino acids. The CDR3 spells CASSPGGTGVNYGYTF. CDR3 sequence (DNA): TGCGCCAGCAGCCCTGGGGGGACAGGCGTAAACTATGGCTACACCTTC. The entire variable domain, with the rest obtained from reference TRBV5-1 and TRBJ1-2, is as follows: KAGVTQTPRYLIKTRGQQVTLSCSPISGHRSVSWYQQTPGQGLQFLFEYFSETQRNKGNFPGRFSGRQFSNSRSEMNVSTLELGDSALYLCASSPGGTGVNYGYTFGSGTRLTVV.

This rearrangement joins TRBV5-5 to TRBJ2-7, with D possibly being TRBD2 (7 bases). This CDR3 comprises 16 residues. Trimming took off 0 bases at V and 2 bases at J, with 15 bases between the two ends. Germline CDR1 SGHKS, CDR2 YYEKEE (reference sequence). This chain's CDR3 is CASSLAGGAFTYEQYF. The CDR3 DNA is TGTGCCAGCAGCTTGGCGGGGGGCGCTTTTACCTACGAGCAGTACTTC. Drawing the rest from reference TRBV5-5 and TRBJ2-7, the complete variable domain is DAGVTQSPTHLIKTRGQQVTLRCSPISGHKSVSWYQQVLGQGPQFIFQYYEKEERGRGNFPDRFSARQFPNYSSELNVNALLLGDSALYLCASSLAGGAFTYEQYFGPGTRLTVT.

This clone was detected a few times. This chain connects TRBV2 to TRBJ1-2; D gene ambiguous. Trimming pared 4 bases from V and 4 bases from J, leaving 13 bases between. The CDR3 totals 14 residues. The germline V gene has CDR1 SNHLY and CDR2 FYNNEI. DNA for the CDR3: TGTGCCAGCAGTGGCCGGGAGGCCGTCTATGGCTACACCTTC. This sequence encodes CASSGREAVYGYTF.

V and J are TRBV7-6 and TRBJ2-7; 9 nucleotides match TRBD2. Germline trimming cut 2 bases from V and 5 bases from J; bases unmatched to any gene: 7. CDR3 size: 15 residues. Germline V gene lookup returns CDR1 SGHVS and CDR2 FNYEAQ. The CDR3 protein is CASSLSAGGSNEQYF. CDR3 DNA sequence: TGTGCCAGCAGCTTATCAGCGGGAGGATCCAACGAGCAGTACTTC. The full variable domain, in which reference TRBV7-6 and TRBJ2-7 provide the parts outside the CDR3, is GAGVSQSPRYKVTKRGQDVALRCDPISGHVSLYWYRQALGQGPEFLTYFNYEAQQDKSGLPNDRFSAERPEGSISTLTIQRTEQRDSAMYRCASSLSAGGSNEQYFGPGTRLTVT.

The chain links TRBV29-1 to TRBJ1-5; 8 nucleotides match TRBD1. The CDR3 is made up of 13 amino acids. Looked up from germline, CDR1 is SQVTM and CDR2 is ANQGSEA. Trimming cost V 6 bases and J 3 bases; bases outside gene matches: 4. The CDR3 reads CSVGQGNNQPQHF. The CDR3 DNA sequence: TGCAGCGTAGGACAGGGCAACAATCAGCCCCAGCATTTT.

Remarks on this clone: Other DNA sequences in the sample encode the same CDR3. The gene calls are TRBV7-9 and TRBJ2-2, with 9 bases that match TRBD1. The V and J ends lost 5 bases and 7 bases, in that order; junction bases with no gene match: 5. CDR1 SEHNR and CDR2 FQNEAQ come from the germline V gene (reference sequence). CDR3 length: 14 amino acids. CDR3 protein: CASSSGTGFGELFF. CDR3 sequence (DNA): TGTGCCAGCAGCAGCGGGACAGGGTTCGGGGAGCTGTTTTTT.

The chain is built from TRBV5-1 and TRBJ2-5; 10 nucleotides match TRBD2. This CDR3 has 17 residues. V lost 5 bases to trimming and J lost 2 bases; unmatched junction nucleotides: 12. Germline values: CDR1 SGHRS, CDR2 YFSETQ. The CDR3 sequence: CASSIQREGRGQETQYF. The CDR3 DNA is TGCGCCAGCAGTATACAGCGGGAGGGCCGAGGGCAAGAGACCCAGTACTTC.

The gene calls are TRBV28 and TRBJ2-2, with a tentative D call TRBD1 (6 bases). Trimming took off 5 bases at V and 1 base at J, with 8 bases between the two ends. CDR1 and CDR2 (germline): MDHEN, SYDVKM. CDR3 length: 14 residues. The CDR3 protein is CASSQTGNTGELFF. As DNA, the CDR3 is TGTGCCAGCAGTCAGACAGGGAACACCGGGGAGCTGTTTTTT.

The chain links TRBV5-1 to TRBJ1-4; no reliable D call. The CDR3 has 15 amino acids. Trimming took 0 bases from V and 8 from J, leaving 14 bases between them. Germline CDR1 and CDR2: SGHRS and YFSETQ. Here the CDR3 reads CASSLDGSLGEKLFF. In DNA, the CDR3 is TGCGCCAGCAGCTTGGATGGGTCACTCGGGGAAAAACTGTTTTTT.

The chain is built from TRBV28 and TRBJ1-4, with D unresolved. CDR1 is MDHEN and CDR2 is SYDVKM in the germline V gene. CDR3 size: 14 residues. Between the trimmed V and J ends, which lost 1 base and 7 bases, there was a span of 10 bases. The CDR3 nucleotides read TGTGCCAGCAGTTTATTGGCAGGTTCTGAAAAACTGTTTTTT. Translated: CASSLLAGSEKLFF.

CDR3 sequence: CASSIAGTSRYNEQFF. The CDR3, as DNA: TGCGCCAGCAGCATCGCCGGGACTAGCCGCTACAATGAGCAGTTCTTC. This sequence joins TRBV5-1 and TRBJ2-1, with 9 bases fitting TRBD2. V shed 4 bases and J 3 bases; nucleotides not matched to a gene: 8. Germline V lookup: CDR1 SGHRS, CDR2 YFSETQ. The CDR3 length is 16 residues.

The chain couples TRBV10-2 to TRBJ2-7; possibly TRBD1 for D (6 bases). The ends were cut back, 3 bases at V and 3 bases at J, with 15 bases in the middle. Per the germline V gene, CDR1 is WSHSY and CDR2 is SAAADI. This CDR3 has 15 amino acids. CDR3 amino acids: CASSDGRGGHYEQYF. DNA for the CDR3: TGCGCCAGCAGTGACGGCAGGGGTGGTCACTACGAGCAGTACTTC.

The chain is built from TRBV2 and TRBJ1-3; D not certain. Trimming removed 4 bases at V and 4 bases at J, with 8 bases between. The CDR3 has 13 amino acids. The V gene's germline CDR1 is SNHLY and CDR2 FYNNEI. CDR3 residues: CASSVGPGNTIYF. In nucleotides, the CDR3 is TGTGCCAGCAGTGTCGGGCCCGGAAACACCATATATTTT.

This chain uses TRBV19 with TRBJ2-1, with D possibly TRBD2 on 5 matching bases. The germline V gene encodes CDR1 LNHDA and CDR2 SQIVND (reference sequence). V was clipped by 5 bases and J by 4 bases, with 15 bases between them. The length of the CDR3 is 15 residues. The CDR3 protein is CASSGDYQSYNEQFF. In DNA, the CDR3 is TGTGCCAGTAGTGGCGACTATCAATCGTACAATGAGCAGTTCTTC.

This clone turned up a few times. The rearrangement uses TRBV27 and TRBJ1-1, with 7 positions matching TRBD1. The germline gives CDR1 MNHEY, CDR2 SMNVEV (reference sequence). J was trimmed by 1 base and V by 5 bases; bases with no gene match: 4. The CDR3 length is 14 residues. The CDR3 sequence is CASSQTGTNTEAFF. Here the CDR3 DNA reads TGTGCCAGCAGTCAGACAGGGACGAACACTGAAGCTTTCTTT.

The chain couples TRBV7-2 to TRBJ2-7; TRBD1 or TRBD2 may be the D gene (6 bases each). CDR1 is SGHTA and CDR2 is FQGNSA in the germline V gene. V was shortened by 5 bases and J by 6 bases, with 17 bases between the two germline ends. The CDR3 totals 14 residues. CDR3 nucleotides: TGTGCCAGCAGCCCAGGGGAGGTAGTTAGCGAGCAGTACTTC. It encodes CASSPGEVVSEQYF.

The genes are TRBV7-9 and TRBJ2-7; the D call may be TRBD1 or TRBD2 (5 bases each). CDR1 is SEHNR and CDR2 is FQNEAQ in the germline V gene (reference sequence). The CDR3 has 15 residues. V lost 6 bases to trimming and J lost 4 bases, with 19 bases between them. CDR3 sequence: CASRPHRDGKYEQYF. CDR3 nucleotide sequence: TGTGCCAGCAGACCCCACCGGGACGGGAAATACGAGCAGTACTTC.

The J gene is TRBJ2-5, the V gene TRBV27; D gene unclear. Trimming pared 3 bases from V and 2 bases from J, leaving 13 bases between. The CDR3 length is 15 residues. Germline loops: CDR1 MNHEY, CDR2 SMNVEV (reference sequence). The CDR3 protein is CASSFHMGIQETQYF. DNA for the CDR3: TGTGCCAGCAGTTTCCATATGGGAATTCAAGAGACCCAGTACTTC.

The chain recombines TRBV28 with TRBJ2-5; no reliable D call. The CDR3 consists of 14 residues. Trimming removed 6 bases at V and 1 base at J, with 12 bases between. Germline V gene data show CDR1 as MDHEN and CDR2 as SYDVKM. The CDR3 DNA follows: TGTGCCAGCAGCTACCGGCGTTTCCAAGAGACCCAGTACTTC. It encodes CASSYRRFQETQYF.

The chain uses TRBV27 and TRBJ2-2; D is possibly TRBD1 or TRBD2 (5 bases each). V was clipped by 3 bases and J by 0 bases, with 8 bases between them. Germline CDR1 is MNHEY and CDR2 is SMNVEV (reference sequence). The CDR3 is 15 residues long. CDR3 DNA: TGTGCCAGCAGTTTTGGGGGATCGAACACCGGGGAGCTGTTTTTT. Residues: CASSFGGSNTGELFF.

The V call is TRBV19, the J call TRBJ2-3, with 9 positions matching TRBD2. This CDR3 contains 15 residues. V lost 5 bases and J lost 4; bases outside the gene matches: 7. CDR1 is LNHDA, CDR2 SQIVND, per germline (reference sequence). This chain's CDR3 is CASSPIAGVADTQYF. For the CDR3, the DNA is TGTGCCAGTAGTCCAATAGCGGGAGTGGCAGATACGCAGTATTTT.

The chain carries TRBV20-1 and TRBJ1-1, with D unresolved. The CDR3 has 10 residues. Trimming shortened V by 0 bases and J by 10 bases, and 6 bases separated the two germline ends. Germline V gives CDR1 DFQATT, CDR2 SNEGSKA (reference sequence). The CDR3 DNA sequence: TGCAGTGCTAGAGATAGGGTAGCTTTCTTT. Its protein product is CSARDRVAFF.

This rearrangement joins TRBV6-1 to TRBJ2-7; 12 bases are shared with TRBD2. Trimming at V came to 3 bases and at J to 3 bases, leaving 6 bases not matched to a gene. CDR3 length: 16 residues. Germline V CDR1 and CDR2: MNHNS, SASEGT. CDR3 region: CASSEGTSGHLYEQYF. CDR3 sequence (DNA): TGTGCCAGCAGTGAGGGGACTAGCGGGCACCTCTACGAGCAGTACTTC.

The gene calls are TRBV7-8 and TRBJ2-1; 9 positions match TRBD1. The CDR3 loop spans 15 amino acids. The germline CDR1 and CDR2 sequences are SGHVS and FQNEAQ. V shed 2 bases, J shed 7 bases, and the junction held 6 bases outside the gene matches. The CDR3 loop reads CASSLTGGSFNEQFF. Written as DNA, the CDR3 is TGTGCCAGCAGCTTAACAGGGGGCAGTTTTAATGAGCAGTTCTTC.

This chain uses TRBV6-1 with TRBJ2-7; no reliable D call. The CDR3 extends over 13 amino acids. In germline, CDR1 is MNHNS, CDR2 SASEGT. The germline V and J ends were trimmed by 3 bases and 0 bases, with 6 bases remaining between them. The CDR3 coding sequence is TGTGCCAGCAGTGATACGAGCTCCTACGAGCAGTACTTC. It translates to CASSDTSSYEQYF.

V gene TRBV2 combines with J gene TRBJ1-4; the D gene is possibly TRBD1 (6 bases). The V gene lost 6 bases and the J gene lost 8 bases, with 16 bases spanning the gap. CDR3 length equals 14 residues. Germline lookup yields CDR1 SNHLY and CDR2 FYNNEI. The CDR3 nucleotides read TGTGCCAGCAGGGGGGCCTTCACCCACGAAAAACTGTTTTTT. This codes for CASRGAFTHEKLFF.

CDR3 DNA sequence: TGTGCCAGCAGTCCAGATCAGGGGGGTGGTGACACTGAAGCTTTCTTT. This translates into CASSPDQGGGDTEAFF. V and J are TRBV7-8 and TRBJ1-1; TRBD1 aligns across 7 bases. J lost 3 bases, V lost 6 bases, and 13 bases had no gene match. This CDR3 has 16 residues. Germline V gives CDR1 SGHVS, CDR2 FQNEAQ. Combining the CDR3 with reference TRBV7-8 and TRBJ1-1 gives the whole variable domain GAGVSQSPRYKVAKRGQDVALRCDPISGHVSLFWYQQALGQGPEFLTYFQNEAQLDKSGLPSDRFFAERPEGSVSTLKIQRTQQEDSAVYLCASSPDQGGGDTEAFFGQGTRLTVV.